Listed here are 25 T cell receptor beta chains from one sample, sequenced in a study of CD8 T cells in Susac syndrome. Random hexamers primed reverse transcription of roughly 0.5 to 1 ug RNA. From the immunoSEQ multiplex PCR reads, TCRdb called clonotypes with MiXCR, one entry per CDR3 protein. The table records about 19,000 distinct CDR3 sequences, around 95% of them present only once. Source material: CD8+ T cells from PBMCs. These receptors all come from a human donor in good health.

This clonotype was counted a few times. This rearrangement joins TRBV2 to TRBJ2-1; unclear D gene. CDR3 size: 10 residues. Deletions cut 3 bases from V and 10 bases from J, with 4 bases between. CDR1 and CDR2 from the germline V gene are SNHLY and FYNNEI. CDR3 in DNA: TGTGCCAGCAGTGATGGGGAGCAGTTCTTC. Its translation: CASSDGEQFF.

A single count supports this clonotype. This chain joins TRBV2 and TRBJ2-7; D is ambiguous. The CDR3 covers 13 residues. Germline V CDR1 and CDR2: SNHLY, FYNNEI. V was shortened by 3 bases and J by 1 base, with 7 bases between the two germline ends. The CDR3 region has the DNA TGTGCCAGCAGTGACCTTTATTCCTACGAGCAGTACGTC. Translating it yields CASSDLYSYEQYV.

V gene TRBV6-5 combines with J gene TRBJ2-2; 9 positions match TRBD2. The germline gives CDR1 MNHEY, CDR2 SVGAGI. The CDR3 spans 14 residues. V was clipped by 6 bases and J by 6 bases; unmatched bases: 5. The CDR3 loop reads CASRPSGISGELFF. Written as DNA, the CDR3 is TGTGCCAGCAGACCTAGCGGGATCTCCGGGGAGCTGTTTTTT.

This chain connects TRBV5-1 to TRBJ2-2; no reliable D call. Germline CDR1 reads SGHRS; CDR2 reads YFSETQ. The V gene lost 3 bases and the J gene lost 1 base, with 7 bases spanning the gap. The length of the CDR3 is 14 residues. DNA of the CDR3: TGCGCCAGCAGCTCGGACGGGAACACCGGGGAGCTGTTTTTT. Its protein product is CASSSDGNTGELFF.

Here the CDR3 DNA reads TGTGCCAGCAGTTTTACAGGGGGCCCAGCCGGGGAGCTGTTTTTT. Translated, it gives CASSFTGGPAGELFF. The chain uses TRBV28 and TRBJ2-2, with 9 bases aligning to TRBD1. Germline trimming cut 3 bases from V and 6 bases from J; bases unmatched to any gene: 5. The CDR3 totals 15 residues. Germline V CDR1 and CDR2: MDHEN, SYDVKM. Looking up the rest from reference TRBV28 and TRBJ2-2 gives the full variable domain: DVKVTQSSRYLVKRTGEKVFLECVQDMDHENMFWYRQDPGLGLRLIYFSYDVKMKEKGDIPEGYSVSREKKERFSLILESASTNQTSMYLCASSFTGGPAGELFFGEGSRLTVL.

The gene calls are TRBV7-9 and TRBJ2-7; D possibly uses TRBD1 or TRBD2 (5 bases each). CDR3 length: 12 residues. Trimming left V 11 bases short and J 0 bases short, with 11 bases between. Germline V gives CDR1 SEHNR, CDR2 FQNEAQ (reference sequence). This CDR3 is CAGGVDSYEQYF. Here the CDR3 DNA reads TGTGCCGGGGGAGTCGACTCCTACGAGCAGTACTTC.

V and J are TRBV5-6 and TRBJ2-3; 8 bases line up with TRBD2. The V gene's germline CDR1 is SGHDT and CDR2 YYEEEE. V trimming: 4 bases; J trimming: 1 base; junction bases outside the gene matches: 5. The CDR3 runs 15 residues. CDR3 in amino acids: CASSRAGEGTDTQYF. The DNA for the CDR3 is TGTGCCAGCAGCCGAGCGGGAGAGGGCACAGATACGCAGTATTTT.

This chain uses TRBV7-9 with TRBJ2-7; 10 bases align to TRBD1. CDR1 SEHNR and CDR2 FQNEAQ come from the germline V gene (reference sequence). V lost 4 bases to trimming and J lost 6 bases; unmatched junction nucleotides: 15. CDR3 length equals 17 residues. The CDR3 DNA reads as TGTGCCAGCAGCTACTCTCCGGGACAGGGGCCAGTCGCCGAGCAGTACTTC. As protein: CASSYSPGQGPVAEQYF. The variable domain in full, completed from reference TRBV7-9 and TRBJ2-7, reads DTGVSQNPRHKITKRGQNVTFRCDPISEHNRLYWYRQTLGQGPEFLTYFQNEAQLEKSRLLSDRFSAERPKGSFSTLEIQRTEQGDSAMYLCASSYSPGQGPVAEQYFGPGTRLTVT.

This clonotype was recorded once. The V call is TRBV5-4, the J call TRBJ2-4; 10 bases match TRBD1. The CDR3 totals 17 residues. CDR1 is SGHNT and CDR2 is YYREEE in the germline V gene (reference sequence). V lost 0 bases, J lost 3 bases, and 6 bases stayed unmatched. This chain's CDR3 is CASSLEGQGGFKNIQYF. The CDR3 region has the DNA TGTGCCAGCAGCTTGGAAGGACAGGGGGGATTCAAAAACATTCAGTACTTC. The variable domain in full, with the rest retrieved from reference TRBV5-4 and TRBJ2-4, is ETGVTQSPTHLIKTRGQQVTLRCSSQSGHNTVSWYQQALGQGPQFIFQYYREEENGRGNFPPRFSGLQFPNYSSELNVNALELDDSALYLCASSLEGQGGFKNIQYFGAGTRLSVL.

The V call is TRBV19, the J call TRBJ2-7; 7 positions agree with TRBD2. CDR1 LNHDA and CDR2 SQIVND come from the germline V gene (reference sequence). The V gene end was trimmed by 4 bases and the J gene end by 5 bases; junction bases not matched to a gene: 5. The CDR3 loop spans 13 amino acids. The CDR3 DNA reads TGTGCCAGTAGTAGGGGAGGGAGCCACGAGCAGTACTTC. Its translation is CASSRGGSHEQYF.

This clonotype was seen just once. This chain connects TRBV3-1 to TRBJ2-1, with 9 bases identical to TRBD2. The CDR3 spans 17 residues. J lost 0 bases, V lost 1 base, and 4 bases had no gene match. Germline V gives CDR1 LGHDT, CDR2 YNNKEL (reference sequence). The chain's CDR3 is CASSQGSGRSSYNEQFF. The CDR3 DNA reads TGTGCCAGCAGCCAAGGTAGCGGGAGAAGCTCCTACAATGAGCAGTTCTTC.

This chain joins TRBV7-8 and TRBJ2-7, with D possibly TRBD1 on 6 matching bases. V was shortened by 4 bases and J by 3 bases, with 10 bases between the two germline ends. Germline assignment: CDR1 SGHVS and CDR2 FQNEAQ. CDR3 length: 13 amino acids. CDR3 sequence: CASSYGQIYEQYF. The CDR3 DNA follows: TGTGCCAGCAGCTATGGACAGATCTACGAGCAGTACTTC.

J is TRBJ2-2 and V is TRBV5-8; either TRBD1 or TRBD2 may fit D (5 bases each). The CDR3 extends over 15 amino acids. CDR1 is SGHTS and CDR2 is YDEGEE in the germline V gene. V lost 4 bases, J lost 5 bases, and 15 bases lay in between. The CDR3 here is CASSARDPGTGELFF. CDR3 coding DNA: TGTGCCAGCAGCGCCCGGGACCCCGGAACCGGGGAGCTGTTTTTT.

The rearrangement joins TRBV7-4 to TRBJ2-5, with 7 bases that match TRBD2. The CDR3 has 16 residues. CDR1 SGHVT and CDR2 SQSDAQ come from the germline V gene. The J segment lost 4 bases and the V segment lost 0 bases, leaving 8 bases of the junction unmatched. The CDR3 is CASSLATSVDRETQYF. CDR3 bases: TGTGCCAGCAGCTTAGCCACTAGCGTTGATCGAGAGACCCAGTACTTC.

The genes are TRBV7-3 and TRBJ2-2; D unclear. The CDR3 has 13 amino acids. V gave up 5 bases and J gave up 7 bases, with 11 bases separating them. The germline V gene encodes CDR1 SGHTA and CDR2 FQGTGA. CDR3 in amino acids: CASSPPYDGELFF. CDR3 sequence (DNA): TGTGCCAGCAGCCCACCCTACGACGGGGAGCTGTTTTTT.

This sequence joins TRBV10-3 and TRBJ2-1; 9 bases line up with TRBD1. The germline CDR1 and CDR2 sequences are ENHRY and SYGVKD. The CDR3 loop spans 16 amino acids. The junction had 8 bases not matched to a gene; V was cut back by 0 bases and J by 8 bases. The CDR3 region has the DNA TGTGCCATCAGTGAGTCGGGACAGGGTCCTTACGATGAGCAGTTCTTC. The encoded protein is CAISESGQGPYDEQFF.

The V gene is TRBV6-5, the J gene TRBJ2-1; 15 bases line up with TRBD2. CDR1 and CDR2 from the germline V gene are MNHEY and SVGAGI. V shed 5 bases and J 9 bases; nucleotides not matched to a gene: 5. The CDR3 covers 15 residues. Here the CDR3 reads CASSARTSGRGEQFF. The CDR3 DNA is TGTGCCAGCAGTGCCCGGACTAGCGGGAGGGGTGAGCAGTTCTTC.

The chain couples TRBV2 to TRBJ2-7, with D possibly being TRBD1 or TRBD2 (6 bases each). V was pared by 4 bases and J by 2 bases, with 15 bases between. CDR1 SNHLY and CDR2 FYNNEI come from the germline V gene. The CDR3 is made up of 15 amino acids. The chain's CDR3 is CASSAGAGNTYEQYF. The CDR3 nucleotides read TGTGCCAGCAGTGCGGGGGCGGGTAATACCTACGAGCAGTACTTC. Using reference TRBV2 and TRBJ2-7 for the parts outside the CDR3, the full variable domain is EPEVTQTPSHQVTQMGQEVILRCVPISNHLYFYWYRQILGQKVEFLVSFYNNEISEKSEIFDDQFSVERPDGSNFTLKIRSTKLEDSAMYFCASSAGAGNTYEQYFGPGTRLTVT.

V is TRBV2 and J is TRBJ2-7; 8 nucleotides match TRBD2. The CDR3 length is 13 residues. J gave up 3 bases and V 5 bases, and 3 bases lay outside the gene matches. From germline, CDR1 is SNHLY and CDR2 FYNNEI. The CDR3 reads CASSLAGLYEQYF. The DNA for the CDR3 is TGTGCCAGCAGTTTAGCGGGACTCTACGAGCAGTACTTC. Using reference TRBV2 and TRBJ2-7 for the parts outside the CDR3, the full variable domain is EPEVTQTPSHQVTQMGQEVILRCVPISNHLYFYWYRQILGQKVEFLVSFYNNEISEKSEIFDDQFSVERPDGSNFTLKIRSTKLEDSAMYFCASSLAGLYEQYFGPGTRLTVT.

The V gene is TRBV7-8, the J gene TRBJ2-7; 10 bases fit TRBD2. Per germline, CDR1 SGHVS and CDR2 FQNEAQ. The CDR3 contains 18 residues. With V trimmed by 5 bases and J by 3 bases, 16 bases remained unmatched. The CDR3 DNA is TGTGCCAGCAGCCGACTAGCGGGCCCCTGGAGGATAAGCTACGAGCAGTACGTC. This codes for CASSRLAGPWRISYEQYV.

The chain uses TRBV27 and TRBJ1-2; a possible D gene is TRBD1 (5 bases). CDR1 and CDR2 (germline): MNHEY, SMNVEV (reference sequence). Trimming took off 5 bases at V and 8 bases at J, with 18 bases between the two ends. The CDR3 is 14 amino acids. The CDR3 DNA reads TGTGCCAGCAGTCCCATGGGGGGTCCGGAAGGCTACACCTTC. Translated, it gives CASSPMGGPEGYTF.

The rearrangement joins TRBV29-1 to TRBJ1-3, with D perhaps TRBD1 (5 bases). V was pared by 0 bases and J by 8 bases, with 17 bases between. Germline V gene lookup returns CDR1 SQVTM and CDR2 ANQGSEA. CDR3 length: 15 residues. In nucleotides, the CDR3 is TGCAGCGTTGAAGAAGGGCAGGGCGCCGAGGACACCATATATTTT. This gives the protein CSVEEGQGAEDTIYF.

The chain combines TRBV7-2 with TRBJ1-2; D is unclear. The CDR3 loop spans 18 amino acids. Trimming stripped 2 bases from V and 7 bases from J, with 26 bases between. Germline loops: CDR1 SGHTA, CDR2 FQGNSA. The CDR3 spells CASSLRGLMGSGSGGYTF. For the CDR3, the DNA is TGTGCCAGCAGCTTACGCGGTTTAATGGGGTCTGGGTCCGGTGGCTACACCTTC.

This chain joins TRBV7-9 and TRBJ1-1; TRBD1 is a possible D gene (5 bases). Per germline, CDR1 SEHNR and CDR2 FQNEAQ (reference sequence). Trimming cost V 5 bases and J 8 bases, with 12 bases left between them. The CDR3 has 12 amino acids. CDR3 DNA sequence: TGTGCCAGCAGCCTTACAGGAAACGAAGCTTTCTTT. This codes for CASSLTGNEAFF.

V usage is TRBV11-2 and J usage is TRBJ2-7; D is undetermined. This CDR3 is built from 12 residues. In germline, CDR1 is SGHAT, CDR2 FQNNGV. Deletions cut 2 bases from V and 3 bases from J, with 5 bases between. For the CDR3, the DNA is TGTGCCAGCAGCTTATCGGACTACGAGCAGTACTTC. Translation: CASSLSDYEQYF. The entire variable domain, with the rest obtained from reference TRBV11-2 and TRBJ2-7, is as follows: EAGVAQSPRYKIIEKRQSVAFWCNPISGHATLYWYQQILGQGPKLLIQFQNNGVVDDSQLPKDRFSAERLKGVDSTLKIQPAKLEDSAVYLCASSLSDYEQYFGPGTRLTVT.